Listed below are T cell receptor beta chains from one sample, sequenced in a study of T cell responses to AZD1222 COVID-19 vaccine. Profiled with immunoSEQ multiplex PCR; TCRdb holds only in-frame clones, not every one. The sample lists about 160,000 clones, around nine tenths occurring once. The sequencing used peripheral blood, collected on day 0 of AZD1222 vaccination. These receptors originate from an adult in good health. Each CDR3 is given with its conserved first and last residue. Each record gives: CDR3 length, J gene, D gene, V gene, clone size, CDR3 protein, CDR3 DNA. A D gene is named only where the DNA matches it firmly. Size is omitted from some rows. Given values are once, few, many or a class for expanded clones.

>14|TRBJ2-3|-|TRBV9|-
CASSLRVGADTQYF
TGTGCCAGCAGCCTGCGGGTGGGGGCGGATACGCAGTATTTT
>14|TRBJ2-7|TRBD1|TRBV4-3|-
CASSGTGGSKEQYF
TGCGCCAGCAGCGGGACAGGGGGCTCAAAAGAGCAGTACTTC
>14|TRBJ2-3|TRBD2|TRBV5-4|-
CASSLTSGGDTQYF
TGTGCCAGCAGCTTAACTAGCGGCGGAGATACGCAGTATTTT
>16|TRBJ2-5|TRBD2|TRBV4-2|-
CASSQEIAGGEETQYF
TGTGCCAGCAGCCAAGAGATAGCGGGGGGGGAAGAGACCCAGTACTTC
>14|TRBJ1-5|-|TRBV10-3|-
CAISERRENQPQHF
TGTGCCATCAGTGAAAGGAGGGAAAATCAGCCCCAGCATTTT
>15|TRBJ2-3|-|TRBV3-1/TRBV3-2|-
CASSQVVSPADTQYF
TGTGCCAGCAGCCAAGTGGTTTCGCCAGCAGATACGCAGTATTTT
>13|TRBJ1-1|-|TRBV6-5|-
CASSPPGASEAFF
TGTGCCAGCAGCCCCCCGGGGGCGAGTGAAGCTTTCTTT
>16|TRBJ2-7|-|TRBV28|-
CASTRFTGTFGHEQYF
TGTGCCAGCACCAGATTTACCGGGACTTTCGGCCACGAGCAGTACTTC
>10|TRBJ1-1|-|TRBV29-1|-
CSVADTEAFF
TGCAGCGTGGCGGACACTGAAGCTTTCTTT
>13|TRBJ1-1|-|TRBV11-2|-
CASSLDSGTEAFF
TGTGCCAGCAGCTTAGATAGTGGCACTGAAGCTTTCTTT
>11|TRBJ1-4|-|TRBV10-2|-
CATRRSEKLFF
TGCGCCACACGGAGGAGTGAAAAACTGTTTTTT
>16|TRBJ2-3|TRBD2|TRBV6-5|-
CASSYRTSGFTDTQYF
TGTGCCAGCAGTTACAGGACTAGCGGTTTCACAGATACGCAGTATTTT
>15|TRBJ1-4|-|TRBV19|-
CASSIPGTEYKKLFF
TGTGCCAGTAGTATCCCGGGGACTGAGTACAAGAAACTGTTTTTT
>13|TRBJ2-5|-|TRBV7-2|-
CASSLQGWETQYF
TGTGCCAGCAGCCTCCAGGGGTGGGAGACCCAGTACTTC
>15|TRBJ1-2|TRBD1|TRBV28|-
CASSLSQGGIYGYTF
TGTGCCAGCAGTTTATCACAGGGGGGGATCTATGGCTACACCTTC
>14|TRBJ1-2|TRBD1|TRBV27|few
CASRWTGGVGGYTF
TGTGCCAGCAGGTGGACAGGGGGCGTTGGGGGCTACACCTTC
>13|TRBJ1-2|TRBD1|TRBV4-3|-
CASSQTDRGGYTF
TGCGCCAGCAGCCAAACGGACAGGGGTGGCTACACCTTC
>16|TRBJ1-2|TRBD1|TRBV5-1|-
CASSRGSTGGNYGYTF
TGCGCCAGCAGCCGGGGGTCCACAGGGGGCAACTATGGCTACACCTTC
>15|TRBJ2-1|TRBD2|TRBV2|once
CASSQREIQNNEQFF
TGTGCCAGCAGTCAGCGGGAGATCCAAAACAATGAGCAGTTCTTC
>12|TRBJ1-1|-|TRBV30|-
CAWIWRDTEAFF
TGTGCCTGGATCTGGCGGGACACTGAAGCTTTCTTT
>14|TRBJ2-1|-|TRBV29-1|-
CSAESGAAYNEQFF
TGCAGCGCGGAGAGTGGGGCAGCCTACAATGAGCAGTTCTTC
>15|TRBJ2-7|TRBD2|TRBV28|-
CASTIRTSANYEQYF
TGTGCCAGCACCATCCGGACTAGCGCGAACTACGAGCAGTACTTC
>17|TRBJ2-2|TRBD2|TRBV4-1|-
CASSPYSSGGVNGELFF
TGCGCCAGCAGCCCTTACTCGTCCGGGGGGGTTAACGGGGAGCTGTTTTTT
>13|TRBJ1-2|-|TRBV2|-
CASSEWGGGGYTF
TGTGCCAGCAGTGAATGGGGGGGCGGAGGCTACACCTTC